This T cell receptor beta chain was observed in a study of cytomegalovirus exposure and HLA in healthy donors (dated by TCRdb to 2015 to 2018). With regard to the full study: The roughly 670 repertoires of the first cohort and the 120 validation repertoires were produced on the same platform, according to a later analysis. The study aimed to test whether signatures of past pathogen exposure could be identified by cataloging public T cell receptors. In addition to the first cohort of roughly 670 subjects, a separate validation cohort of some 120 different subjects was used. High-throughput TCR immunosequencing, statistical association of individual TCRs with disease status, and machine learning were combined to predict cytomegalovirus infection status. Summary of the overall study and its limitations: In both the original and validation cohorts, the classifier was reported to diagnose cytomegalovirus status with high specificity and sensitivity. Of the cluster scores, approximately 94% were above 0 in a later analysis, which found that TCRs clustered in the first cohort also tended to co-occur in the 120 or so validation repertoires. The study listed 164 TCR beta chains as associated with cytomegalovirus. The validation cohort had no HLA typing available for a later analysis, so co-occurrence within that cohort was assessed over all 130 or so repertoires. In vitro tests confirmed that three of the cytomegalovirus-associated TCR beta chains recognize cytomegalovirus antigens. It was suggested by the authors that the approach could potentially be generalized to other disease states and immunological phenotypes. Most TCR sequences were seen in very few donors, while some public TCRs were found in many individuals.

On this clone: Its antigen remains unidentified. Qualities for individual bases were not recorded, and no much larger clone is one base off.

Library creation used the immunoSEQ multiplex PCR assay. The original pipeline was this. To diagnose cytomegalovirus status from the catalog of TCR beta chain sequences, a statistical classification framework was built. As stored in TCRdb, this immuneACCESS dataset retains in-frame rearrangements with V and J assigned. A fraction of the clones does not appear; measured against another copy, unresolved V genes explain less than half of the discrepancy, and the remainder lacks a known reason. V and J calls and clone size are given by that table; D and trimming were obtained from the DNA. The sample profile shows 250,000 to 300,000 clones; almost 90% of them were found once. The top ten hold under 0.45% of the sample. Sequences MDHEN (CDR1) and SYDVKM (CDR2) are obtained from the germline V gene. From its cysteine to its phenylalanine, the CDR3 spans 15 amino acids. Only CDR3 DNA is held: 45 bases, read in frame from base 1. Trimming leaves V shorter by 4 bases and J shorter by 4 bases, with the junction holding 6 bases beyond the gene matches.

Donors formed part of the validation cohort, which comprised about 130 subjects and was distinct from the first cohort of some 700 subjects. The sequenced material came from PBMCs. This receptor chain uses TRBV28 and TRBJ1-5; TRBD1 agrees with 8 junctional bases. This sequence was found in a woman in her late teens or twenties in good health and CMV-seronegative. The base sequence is TGTGCCAGCAGTTCCCTACAGGGGGTAAATCAGCCCCAGCATTTT. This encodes CASSSLQGVNQPQHF. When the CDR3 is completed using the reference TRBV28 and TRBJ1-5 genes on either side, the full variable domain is DVKVTQSSRYLVKRTGEKVFLECVQDMDHENMFWYRQDPGLGLRLIYFSYDVKMKEKGDIPEGYSVSREKKERFSLILESASTNQTSMYLCASSSLQGVNQPQHFGDGTRLSIL.